This T cell receptor beta chain is from a study of cytomegalovirus exposure and HLA in healthy donors (dated by TCRdb to the late 2010s). A note on the overall study: A later analysis indicated that the 120 or so validation repertoires were generated on the platform also employed for the 670 or so repertoires of the first cohort. A separate validation cohort of about 110 different subjects was used in addition to the 666-subject first cohort. To predict cytomegalovirus infection status, the study brought together high-throughput TCR immunosequencing, statistical association of individual TCRs with disease status, and machine learning. The aim of the study was to test whether cataloging public T cell receptors could identify signatures of past pathogen exposure. What the authors observed across the whole study: A later analysis found that TCRs clustered in the first cohort also tended to co-occur in the 100 to 150 validation repertoires, with about 94% of cluster scores above 0. In vitro tests confirmed that a few of the cytomegalovirus-associated TCR beta chains recognize cytomegalovirus antigens. Cytomegalovirus status was reported to be diagnosed by the classifier with high specificity and sensitivity in both the original and validation cohorts. In the study, some 160 TCR beta chains were listed as associated with cytomegalovirus. The validation cohort had no HLA typing available for a later analysis, so co-occurrence within that cohort was assessed over all 120 or so repertoires. The authors suggested that the approach could potentially be generalized to other disease states and immunological phenotypes. While some public TCRs were present in many individuals, most TCR sequences turned up only very rarely across donors.

Donors formed part of the validation cohort, which comprised 120 subjects and was distinct from the first cohort of some 700 subjects. In regard to this clone: Its antigen is currently not known. Base qualities are not at hand, and no much larger clone is one base apart.

V drops 1 base and J drops 4 bases, leaving 17 bases in between. Its CDR3 holds 16 amino acids, cysteine through phenylalanine. The entry retains the CDR3 DNA only, 48 bases that are in frame from base 1. For CDR1 and CDR2, the germline V gene lists SQVTM and ANQGSEA. Library preparation was by the immunoSEQ multiplex PCR assay. Regarding the original processing steps: A statistical classification framework was built to diagnose cytomegalovirus status from the catalog of TCR beta chain sequences. The immuneACCESS repertoire file appears here via TCRdb, limited to in-frame rearrangements. These files lack a portion of the clones; in checked studies, under half of the deficit traces to unresolved V genes, and the cause of the others is not known. D and trimming were read from the DNA, whereas the V and J calls and clone size are those reported in that table. This sample holds 110,000 or so clones; 86% were observed only once. The ten largest clonotypes hold approximately 4% of the sample.

This TCR was sampled from a woman between 18 and 30 years old in good health and CMV-seropositive. Sequences were obtained from PBMCs. The chain is encoded by TRBV29-1 joined to TRBJ1-3; TRBD1 is possibly the D segment (5 matching bases). CDR3 loop: CSVEVGVSLWGNTIYF. Read as DNA, the sequence is TGCAGCGTTGAAGTAGGGGTGTCACTCTGGGGAAACACCATATATTTT.